Following are 2 T cell receptor beta chains from one sample sequenced in a study of persistence of HIV-infected CD4 T cells. Lysates of CMV-infected fibroblasts at approximately 9.6 ug/mL stimulated these cells. Sorted nonresponding memory CD4+ T cells were CD40L-negative, CD69-negative, CD45RO-high. No antigen is known for these receptors. This was the immunoSEQ version 4 assay in survey mode. Sequenced by immunoSEQ multiplex PCR; TCRdb stores in-frame clones only, minus some. This sample carries about 48,000 clones, around 75% of them seen once, and the ten largest clones take under 3.5%. The material sequenced was CD4+ T cells sorted from PBMCs after 18-hour stimulation, taken from a patient who received antiretroviral therapy. The receptor set was obtained from an adult man with HIV who was CMV-seropositive.

CDR3: CASSLGRLAGGNRSYEQYF. The CDR3 bases are TGTGCCAGCAGTTTAGGGCGACTAGCGGGAGGGAATCGCTCCTACGAGCAGTACTTC. This chain connects TRBV27 to TRBJ2-7; 14 bases line up with TRBD2. Losses at the gene ends were 2 bases for V and 0 bases for J; bases not matched to a gene: 9. The CDR3 is 19 amino acids. The V gene's germline CDR1 is MNHEY and CDR2 SMNVEV (reference sequence).

This rearrangement joins TRBV6-5 to TRBJ1-2, with 8 bases that match TRBD1. CDR1 and CDR2 from the germline V gene are MNHEY and SVGAGI. This CDR3 is 15 amino acids long. Unmatched junction bases numbered 8, after V lost 4 bases and J lost 4 bases. CDR3 sequence: CASSWLGRGPYGYTF. DNA of the CDR3: TGTGCCAGCAGTTGGTTGGGCAGGGGGCCCTATGGCTACACCTTC.